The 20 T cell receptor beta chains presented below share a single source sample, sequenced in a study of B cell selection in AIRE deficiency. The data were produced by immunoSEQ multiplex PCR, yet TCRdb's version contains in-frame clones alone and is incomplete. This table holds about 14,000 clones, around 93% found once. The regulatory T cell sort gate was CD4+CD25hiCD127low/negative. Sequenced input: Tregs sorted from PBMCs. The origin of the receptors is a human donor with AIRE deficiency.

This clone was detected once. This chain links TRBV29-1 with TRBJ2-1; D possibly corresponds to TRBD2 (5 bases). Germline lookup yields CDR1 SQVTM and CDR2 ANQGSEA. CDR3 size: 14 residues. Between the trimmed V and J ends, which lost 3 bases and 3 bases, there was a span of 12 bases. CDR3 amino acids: CSVEGVLLYNEQFF. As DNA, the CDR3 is TGCAGCGTTGAGGGAGTCCTACTCTACAATGAGCAGTTCTTC.

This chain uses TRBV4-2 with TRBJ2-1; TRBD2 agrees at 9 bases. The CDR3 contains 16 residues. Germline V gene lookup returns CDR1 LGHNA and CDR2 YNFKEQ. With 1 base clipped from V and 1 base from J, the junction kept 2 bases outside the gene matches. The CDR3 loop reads CASSQASGTSYNEQFF. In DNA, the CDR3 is TGTGCCAGCAGCCAAGCTAGCGGGACTTCCTACAATGAGCAGTTCTTC.

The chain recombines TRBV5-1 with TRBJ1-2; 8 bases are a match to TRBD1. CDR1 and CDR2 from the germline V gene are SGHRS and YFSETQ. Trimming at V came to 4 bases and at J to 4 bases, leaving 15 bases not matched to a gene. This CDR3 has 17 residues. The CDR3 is CASSAEGWDRRFYGYTF. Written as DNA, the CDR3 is TGCGCCAGCAGCGCCGAAGGGTGGGACAGGCGCTTCTATGGCTACACCTTC. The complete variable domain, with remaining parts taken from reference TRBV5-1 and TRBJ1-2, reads KAGVTQTPRYLIKTRGQQVTLSCSPISGHRSVSWYQQTPGQGLQFLFEYFSETQRNKGNFPGRFSGRQFSNSRSEMNVSTLELGDSALYLCASSAEGWDRRFYGYTFGSGTRLTVV.

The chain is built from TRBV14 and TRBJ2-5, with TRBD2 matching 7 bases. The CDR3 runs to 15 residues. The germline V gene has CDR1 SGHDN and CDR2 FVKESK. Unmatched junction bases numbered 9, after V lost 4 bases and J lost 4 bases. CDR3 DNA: TGTGCCAGCAGCCCTCGGGAGGCCCAAAGAGAGACCCAGTACTTC. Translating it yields CASSPREAQRETQYF.

The CDR3 coding sequence is TGTGCCAGCAGCCCCACGGCCAGCCTGAACTATGGCTACACCTTC. Translating gives CASSPTASLNYGYTF. V is TRBV7-9 and J is TRBJ1-2, with D unclear. This CDR3 spans 15 amino acids. Trimming stripped 5 bases from V and 2 bases from J, with 15 bases between. The germline V gene has CDR1 SEHNR and CDR2 FQNEAQ (reference sequence). Using reference TRBV7-9 and TRBJ1-2 for the parts outside the CDR3, the full variable domain is DTGVSQNPRHKITKRGQNVTFRCDPISEHNRLYWYRQTLGQGPEFLTYFQNEAQLEKSRLLSDRFSAERPKGSFSTLEIQRTEQGDSAMYLCASSPTASLNYGYTFGSGTRLTVV.

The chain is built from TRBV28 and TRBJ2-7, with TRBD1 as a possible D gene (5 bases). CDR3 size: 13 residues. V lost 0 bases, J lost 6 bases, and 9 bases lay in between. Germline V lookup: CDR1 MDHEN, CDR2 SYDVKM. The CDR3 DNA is TGTGCCAGCAGTTTATGCAAGGGGTGCGAGCAGTACTTC. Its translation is CASSLCKGCEQYF.

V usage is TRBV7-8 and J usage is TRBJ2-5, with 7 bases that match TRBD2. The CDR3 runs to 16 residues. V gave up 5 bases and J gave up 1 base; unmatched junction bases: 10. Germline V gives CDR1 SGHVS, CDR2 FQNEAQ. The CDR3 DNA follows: TGTGCCAGCAGCCAACATAGTAGGACTAGCCAAGAGACCCAGTACTTC. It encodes CASSQHSRTSQETQYF.

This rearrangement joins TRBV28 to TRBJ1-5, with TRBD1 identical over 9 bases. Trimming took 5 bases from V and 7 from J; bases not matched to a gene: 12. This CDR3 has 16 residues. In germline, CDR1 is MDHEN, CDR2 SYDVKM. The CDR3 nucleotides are TGTGCCAGCAGTCGCCGGACAGGGGCTAAACACCAGCCCCAGCATTTT. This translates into CASSRRTGAKHQPQHF.

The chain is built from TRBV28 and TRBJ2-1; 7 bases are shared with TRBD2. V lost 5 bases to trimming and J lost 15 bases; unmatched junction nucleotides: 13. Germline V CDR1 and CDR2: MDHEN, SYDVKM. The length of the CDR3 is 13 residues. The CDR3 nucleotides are TGTGCCAGCAGTATTACTCAAGCGGGGCCCCGGTTCTTC. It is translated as CASSITQAGPRFF. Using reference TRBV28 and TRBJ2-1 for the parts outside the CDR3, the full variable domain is DVKVTQSSRYLVKRTGEKVFLECVQDMDHENMFWYRQDPGLGLRLIYFSYDVKMKEKGDIPEGYSVSREKKERFSLILESASTNQTSMYLCASSITQAGPRFFGPGTRLTVL.

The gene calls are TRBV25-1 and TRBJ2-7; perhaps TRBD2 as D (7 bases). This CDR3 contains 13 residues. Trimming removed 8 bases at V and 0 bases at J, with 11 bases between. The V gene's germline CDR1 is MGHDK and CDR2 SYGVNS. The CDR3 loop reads CASEGGLSYEQYF. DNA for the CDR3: TGTGCCAGCGAGGGGGGGCTCTCCTACGAGCAGTACTTC.

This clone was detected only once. The CDR3 sequence: CASRSEGGEQYF. The CDR3 DNA is TGTGCCAGCAGGTCAGAAGGAGGCGAGCAGTACTTC. The V call is TRBV6-5, the J call TRBJ2-7; D perhaps matches TRBD2 (5 bases). This CDR3 has 12 amino acids. Germline-derived CDR1 and CDR2 are MNHEY and SVGAGI. Trimming shortened V by 6 bases and J by 6 bases, and 12 bases separated the two germline ends.

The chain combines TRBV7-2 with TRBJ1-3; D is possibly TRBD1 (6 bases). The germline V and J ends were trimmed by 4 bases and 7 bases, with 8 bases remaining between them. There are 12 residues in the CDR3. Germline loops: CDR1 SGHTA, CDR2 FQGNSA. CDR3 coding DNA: TGTGCCAGCAGCTCCCAGGGGAACACCATATATTTT. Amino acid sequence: CASSSQGNTIYF.

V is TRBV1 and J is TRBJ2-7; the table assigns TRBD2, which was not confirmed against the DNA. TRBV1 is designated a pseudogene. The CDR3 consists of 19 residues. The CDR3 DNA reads TGCACCAGCAGCCAGAATCCCCGGCTAGCGGGAGCCTGCTCCTACGAGCAGTACTTC. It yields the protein CTSSQNPRLAGACSYEQYF.

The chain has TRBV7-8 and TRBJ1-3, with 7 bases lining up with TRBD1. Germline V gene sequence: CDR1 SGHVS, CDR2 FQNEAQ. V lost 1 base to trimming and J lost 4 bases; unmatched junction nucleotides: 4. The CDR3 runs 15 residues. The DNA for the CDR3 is TGTGCCAGCAGCTTAGTAGGGGGACAGGGAAACACCATATATTTT. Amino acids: CASSLVGGQGNTIYF.

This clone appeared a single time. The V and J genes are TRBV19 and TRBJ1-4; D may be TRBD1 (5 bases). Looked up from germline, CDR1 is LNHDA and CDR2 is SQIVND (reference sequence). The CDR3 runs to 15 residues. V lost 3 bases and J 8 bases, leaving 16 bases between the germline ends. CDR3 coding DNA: TGTGCCAGTAGTATGACGGGGGAGATAAGGGAAAAACTGTTTTTT. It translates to CASSMTGEIREKLFF.

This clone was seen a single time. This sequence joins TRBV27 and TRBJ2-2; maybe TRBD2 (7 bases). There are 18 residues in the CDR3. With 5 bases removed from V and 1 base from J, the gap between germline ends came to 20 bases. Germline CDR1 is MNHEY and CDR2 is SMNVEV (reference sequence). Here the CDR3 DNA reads TGTGCCAGCAGTCCCTTCTTGGGGGGGGGCCAGAACACCGGGGAGCTGTTTTTT. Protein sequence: CASSPFLGGGQNTGELFF.

The CDR3 DNA is TGTGCCAGCAGCTTAGGCGGGACCGGGGAGCTGTTTTTT. This codes for CASSLGGTGELFF. The chain combines TRBV7-7 with TRBJ2-2; TRBD2 might be the D (5 bases). This CDR3 spans 13 amino acids. V lost 1 base and J lost 5, with 5 bases in between. Germline values: CDR1 SSHAT, CDR2 FNYEAQ (reference sequence).

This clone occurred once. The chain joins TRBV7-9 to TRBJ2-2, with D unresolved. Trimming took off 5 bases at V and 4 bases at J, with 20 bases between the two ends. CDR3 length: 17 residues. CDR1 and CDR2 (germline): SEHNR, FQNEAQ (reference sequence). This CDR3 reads CASSPTLAHPSTGELFF. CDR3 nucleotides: TGTGCCAGCAGCCCCACCTTAGCACACCCCAGCACCGGGGAGCTGTTTTTT.

Written as DNA, the CDR3 is TGTGCCAGCAGCTTTGGGGACAGGGTAGGGTACGAGCAGTACTTC. Translating it yields CASSFGDRVGYEQYF. The genes are TRBV13 and TRBJ2-7; 9 bases line up with TRBD1. From germline, CDR1 is PRHDT and CDR2 FYEKMQ (reference sequence). J was trimmed by 4 bases and V by 3 bases; bases with no gene match: 7. The CDR3 spans 15 residues.

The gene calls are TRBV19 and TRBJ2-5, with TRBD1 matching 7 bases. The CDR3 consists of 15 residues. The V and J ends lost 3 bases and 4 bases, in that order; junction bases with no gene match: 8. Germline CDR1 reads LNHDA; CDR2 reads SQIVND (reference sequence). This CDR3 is CASSMPKGAGETQYF. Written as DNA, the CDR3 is TGTGCCAGTAGTATGCCCAAGGGGGCAGGAGAGACCCAGTACTTC.